This T cell receptor beta chain comes out of a study of T cells in Graves' hyperthyroidism and ophthalmopathy. Germline V lookup: CDR1 SGHTA, CDR2 FQGTGA. V shed 1 base and J 4 bases; nucleotides not matched to a gene: 4. The CDR3 loop spans 15 amino acids. Amplified regions were TCR beta CDR3 sequences from RNA transcripts. HTBI primers were the set used in a first-round RT-PCR of the TCR CDR3. TCRdb processed the multiplex PCR reads anew with MiXCR; each CDR3 protein has one entry. The table has about 480,000 distinct CDR3 sequences, 13% to 15% seen once; the top ten hold less than 20%. Disease duration under 2 months; hyperthyroidism patients were aged 18 to 65. The diagnostic basis comprised clinical symptoms, serum thyroxine and TRAb, thyroid ultrasound and orbital computed tomography. This clonotype came up a few times.

The source of this sequence is a woman under 30 with Graves' hyperthyroidism. The chain employs TRBV7-3 and TRBJ2-1; 7 positions match TRBD2. The sample taken for sequencing was blood. The CDR3 region is CASSLMRESYNEQFF. CDR3 DNA: TGTGCCAGCAGCTTAATGCGGGAGTCGTACAATGAGCAGTTCTTC.